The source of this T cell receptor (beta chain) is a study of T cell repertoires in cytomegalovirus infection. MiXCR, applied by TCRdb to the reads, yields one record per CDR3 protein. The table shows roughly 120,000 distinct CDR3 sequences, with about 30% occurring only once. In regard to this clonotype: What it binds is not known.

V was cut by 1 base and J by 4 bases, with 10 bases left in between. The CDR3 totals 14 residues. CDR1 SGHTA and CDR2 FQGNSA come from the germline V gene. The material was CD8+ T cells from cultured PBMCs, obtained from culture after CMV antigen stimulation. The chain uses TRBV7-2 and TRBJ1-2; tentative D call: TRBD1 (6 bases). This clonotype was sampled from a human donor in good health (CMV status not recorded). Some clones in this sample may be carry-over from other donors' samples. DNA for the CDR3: TGTGCCAGCAGCTTAGGGGTAGGGGGCTATGGCTACACCTTC. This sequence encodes CASSLGVGGYGYTF.